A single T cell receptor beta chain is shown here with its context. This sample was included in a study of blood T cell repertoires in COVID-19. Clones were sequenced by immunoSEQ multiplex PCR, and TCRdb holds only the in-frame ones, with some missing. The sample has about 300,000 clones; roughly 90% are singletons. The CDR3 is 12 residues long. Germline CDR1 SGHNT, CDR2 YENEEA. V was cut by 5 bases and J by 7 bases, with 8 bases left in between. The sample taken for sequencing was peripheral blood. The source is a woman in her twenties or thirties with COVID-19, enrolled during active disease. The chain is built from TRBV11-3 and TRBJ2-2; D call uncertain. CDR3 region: CASSPVSGELFF. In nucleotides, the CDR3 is TGTGCCAGCAGCCCCGTGAGCGGGGAGCTGTTTTTT.